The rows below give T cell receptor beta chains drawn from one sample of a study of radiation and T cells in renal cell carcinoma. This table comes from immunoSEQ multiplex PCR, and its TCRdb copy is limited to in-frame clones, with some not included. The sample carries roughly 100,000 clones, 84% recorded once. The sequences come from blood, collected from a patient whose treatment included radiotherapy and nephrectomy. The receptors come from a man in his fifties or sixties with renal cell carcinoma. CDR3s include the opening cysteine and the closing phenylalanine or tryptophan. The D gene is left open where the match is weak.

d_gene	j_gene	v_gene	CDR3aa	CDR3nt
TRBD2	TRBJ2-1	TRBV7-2	CASSLLAGVVEQFF	TGTGCCAGCAGCTTACTAGCGGGAGTGGTTGAGCAGTTCTTC
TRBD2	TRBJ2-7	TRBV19	CASSPRTSGSSYEQYF	TGTGCCAGTAGTCCTAGGACTAGCGGGTCGTCCTACGAGCAGTACTTC
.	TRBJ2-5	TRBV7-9	CASSFGSQETQYF	TGTGCCAGCAGCTTCGGGTCCCAAGAGACCCAGTACTTC
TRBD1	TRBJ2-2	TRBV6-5	CASSYDRVNTGELFF	TGTGCCAGCAGTTATGACAGGGTCAACACCGGGGAGCTGTTTTTT
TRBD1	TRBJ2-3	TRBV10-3	CAIRRTGGGTDTQYF	TGTGCCATCAGACGGACAGGGGGCGGCACAGATACGCAGTATTTT
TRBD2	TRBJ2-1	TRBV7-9	CASSLLAGGFLSYNEQFF	TGTGCCAGCAGCTTGCTAGCGGGAGGATTTCTCTCCTACAATGAGCAGTTCTTC
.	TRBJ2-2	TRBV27	CASSLGPHILRHTGELFF	TGTGCCAGCAGTTTGGGACCACATATACTTAGACACACCGGGGAGCTGTTTTTT
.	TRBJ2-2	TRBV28	CASSTWTPRTGELFF	TGTGCCAGCAGTACTTGGACCCCGAGGACCGGGGAGCTGTTTTTT
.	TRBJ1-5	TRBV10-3	CAISERQPQHF	TGTGCCATCAGTGAACGGCAGCCCCAGCATTTT
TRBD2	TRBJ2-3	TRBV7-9	CASSPRDYSDTQYF	TGTGCCAGCAGCCCACGGGACTATTCAGATACGCAGTATTTT
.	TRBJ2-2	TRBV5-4	CASRSGDTGELFF	TGTGCCAGCAGATCCGGGGACACCGGGGAGCTGTTTTTT
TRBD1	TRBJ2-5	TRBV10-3	CAISGPGQGETQYF	TGTGCCATCAGTGGACCGGGACAGGGAGAGACCCAGTACTTC